This T cell receptor beta chain is from a study of shared clonotypes between healthy human individuals (dated by TCRdb to 2018 to 2020). Notes on the research overall: Two women and three men aged 18 to 49 years were included in the cohort. For each donor, CD4 naive and CD4 memory were each run on three plates, CD8 naive on two plates, and CD8 memory on one plate. To estimate repertoire size and how much clonotypes are shared between individuals, the study performed deep sequencing of blood TCR repertoires from roughly five healthy adults. Libraries were prepared and TCR repertoires were sequenced by different laboratories using diverse techniques, in order to increase sequencing depth and limit assay-specific biases. Leukapheresis yielded between about 0.9 and 10 billion PBMCs per donor.

The full study reports these points: Larger estimated clonotype richness was generally found for naive subsets than for memory subsets. Even with the large sequencing depth, rarefaction of the sorted-subset datasets indicated that sequencing was incomplete. Based on pairwise subsampling, the degree of clonotype sharing among donors was expected to be affected by sequencing depth. Because the study included only a small number of donors, the genetic and exposure-history diversity represented was limited. About 5% of naive CD4, around 3.5% of naive CD8, 2.3% of memory CD4, and about 0.4% of memory CD8 clonotypes were shared across a handful of donors. Compared with non-shared clonotypes, the clonotypes found in all four sorted-subset donors had higher generation probabilities. Sampling was limited to blood, and TCR repertoires in tissue likely differ from TCR repertoires in blood.

Healthy HIV-negative adults with no recently reported acute infections or vaccinations were included as donors. All donors were Caucasian adults living in Nashville, Tennessee, USA. CD8 memory samples consisted of magnetically selected CD45RO+ cells combined with CCR7-negative CD45RA+ effector memory (TemRA) cells. After blood collection by leukapheresis, PBMCs were isolated using Ficoll-Histopaque density gradient centrifugation and then cryopreserved in the vapor phase of liquid nitrogen. Analytical flow cytometry was used to check the purity and quantity of every magnetically sorted T cell population. Each sorted fraction had its genomic DNA isolated and then quantified by UV absorbance on a Nanodrop 2000c. TCR CDR3 regions were amplified from genomic DNA by multiplex PCR using the deep immunoSEQ assay. Genomic DNA extracted from each cell subset was distributed evenly over all wells of several immunoSEQ 96-well plates, and each plate served as one replicate. For sorted subsets, approximately 200 ng of genomic DNA, equivalent to 30,000 or so T cell genomes, went into each replicate PCR. The purified libraries were quantified using a Qubit 3.0 fluorometer, sized with a Bioanalyzer 2100, and then quantified again using the KAPA Library Quantification kit. Every immunoSEQ 96-well plate was sequenced on a separate single-read 150-cycle Illumina NextSeq 550 flow cell. The paper's processing steps were these. Because the immunoSEQ output held only junctional sequences and lacked quality scores, the filtering could not match the filtering applied to full-length reads. To assign V/J genes and CDR3, sequences were annotated using PyIR, a Python wrapper for IgBLAST v1.9, with IMGT germline references. Reads were removed for weak V/J assignments (E-value above 1e-6), missing CDR3, stop codons, out-of-frame junctions, or ambiguous translated residues. V3J clonotypes were defined as sequences sharing an identical inferred V gene, J gene, and CDR3 amino acid sequence. The percentage overlap between two repertoires was calculated by dividing the number of shared unique clonotypes by the size of the smaller repertoire. Richness of each repertoire was evaluated using RTK rarefaction, the Chao1 estimator, and Recon v2.1 estimates of unobserved clonotypes. For all TCRbeta clonotypes obtained by the gDNA method from several donors, generation probabilities were computed with OLGA. TCRdb mirrors the immuneACCESS table, restricted to in-frame sequences. Some clones are absent from its copies; in checked studies, under half trace to an unresolved V gene, and the reason for the others is unknown. That table supplies the V and J calls and clone size; D and trimming were determined from the DNA. This sample gives 650,000 to 700,000 clones in total; less than 95% of them show up just once. The ten top clones hold 34% of the sample.

The CDR3, cysteine through phenylalanine, is 15 amino acids long. Here the CDR3 DNA is all that survives: 45 bases in frame from base 1. Based on the germline V gene, the CDR1 and CDR2 sequences are SGDLS and YYNGEE. Clipping removes 3 bases from V and 1 base from J, with 5 as the unmatched junction base count. A remark on this clone: Its specific antigen is unknown. The record has no base qualities; no much larger clone is one base away. At the DNA level, this CDR3 is encoded by other sequences in the same sample as well.

The sequence was collected from a man aged 18 to 35 in good health. Some clones in this sample may be carry-over from other donors' samples. The rearrangement joined TRBV9 to TRBJ2-7; a stretch of 9 junction bases matches TRBD1. The specimen sequenced was memory CD8+ T cells from PBMCs. Per the publication, the cell subset or site label means: CD45RO+ cells pooled with CCR7-negative TemRA cells. The CDR3 reads as follows: CASSAGTGSSYEQYF. The base sequence is TGTGCCAGCAGCGCGGGGACAGGGTCTTCCTACGAGCAGTACTTC.